This T cell receptor beta chain emerged from a study of identical twins. Findings and caveats of the study: Within beta out-of-frame sequences, the excess sharing observed between twins was weaker. Modelling underestimated the level of out-of-frame TCR alpha sharing observed in monozygotic twins.

CDR1 and CDR2 (germline): MNHEY, SMNVEV (reference sequence). CDR3 length: 16 residues. The trim removed 3 bases at V and 0 bases at J, leaving 5 bases unmatched. TCRdb re-called the 5' RACE reads through MiXCR, storing one row per CDR3 protein. This repertoire shows 1.5 million or so distinct CDR3 sequences, roughly a third found once; its top ten account for under 0.35%. Many counts were recorded for this clonotype. Its antigen is currently unknown. Sequenced: cord blood. The chain uses TRBV27 and TRBJ2-3; 8 bases match TRBD2. The TCR originated in a newborn girl in good health. The DNA of the CDR3 is TGTGCCAGCAGTTTTAAGGGACTAGGGAGCACAGATACGCAGTATTTT. This sequence encodes CASSFKGLGSTDTQYF.